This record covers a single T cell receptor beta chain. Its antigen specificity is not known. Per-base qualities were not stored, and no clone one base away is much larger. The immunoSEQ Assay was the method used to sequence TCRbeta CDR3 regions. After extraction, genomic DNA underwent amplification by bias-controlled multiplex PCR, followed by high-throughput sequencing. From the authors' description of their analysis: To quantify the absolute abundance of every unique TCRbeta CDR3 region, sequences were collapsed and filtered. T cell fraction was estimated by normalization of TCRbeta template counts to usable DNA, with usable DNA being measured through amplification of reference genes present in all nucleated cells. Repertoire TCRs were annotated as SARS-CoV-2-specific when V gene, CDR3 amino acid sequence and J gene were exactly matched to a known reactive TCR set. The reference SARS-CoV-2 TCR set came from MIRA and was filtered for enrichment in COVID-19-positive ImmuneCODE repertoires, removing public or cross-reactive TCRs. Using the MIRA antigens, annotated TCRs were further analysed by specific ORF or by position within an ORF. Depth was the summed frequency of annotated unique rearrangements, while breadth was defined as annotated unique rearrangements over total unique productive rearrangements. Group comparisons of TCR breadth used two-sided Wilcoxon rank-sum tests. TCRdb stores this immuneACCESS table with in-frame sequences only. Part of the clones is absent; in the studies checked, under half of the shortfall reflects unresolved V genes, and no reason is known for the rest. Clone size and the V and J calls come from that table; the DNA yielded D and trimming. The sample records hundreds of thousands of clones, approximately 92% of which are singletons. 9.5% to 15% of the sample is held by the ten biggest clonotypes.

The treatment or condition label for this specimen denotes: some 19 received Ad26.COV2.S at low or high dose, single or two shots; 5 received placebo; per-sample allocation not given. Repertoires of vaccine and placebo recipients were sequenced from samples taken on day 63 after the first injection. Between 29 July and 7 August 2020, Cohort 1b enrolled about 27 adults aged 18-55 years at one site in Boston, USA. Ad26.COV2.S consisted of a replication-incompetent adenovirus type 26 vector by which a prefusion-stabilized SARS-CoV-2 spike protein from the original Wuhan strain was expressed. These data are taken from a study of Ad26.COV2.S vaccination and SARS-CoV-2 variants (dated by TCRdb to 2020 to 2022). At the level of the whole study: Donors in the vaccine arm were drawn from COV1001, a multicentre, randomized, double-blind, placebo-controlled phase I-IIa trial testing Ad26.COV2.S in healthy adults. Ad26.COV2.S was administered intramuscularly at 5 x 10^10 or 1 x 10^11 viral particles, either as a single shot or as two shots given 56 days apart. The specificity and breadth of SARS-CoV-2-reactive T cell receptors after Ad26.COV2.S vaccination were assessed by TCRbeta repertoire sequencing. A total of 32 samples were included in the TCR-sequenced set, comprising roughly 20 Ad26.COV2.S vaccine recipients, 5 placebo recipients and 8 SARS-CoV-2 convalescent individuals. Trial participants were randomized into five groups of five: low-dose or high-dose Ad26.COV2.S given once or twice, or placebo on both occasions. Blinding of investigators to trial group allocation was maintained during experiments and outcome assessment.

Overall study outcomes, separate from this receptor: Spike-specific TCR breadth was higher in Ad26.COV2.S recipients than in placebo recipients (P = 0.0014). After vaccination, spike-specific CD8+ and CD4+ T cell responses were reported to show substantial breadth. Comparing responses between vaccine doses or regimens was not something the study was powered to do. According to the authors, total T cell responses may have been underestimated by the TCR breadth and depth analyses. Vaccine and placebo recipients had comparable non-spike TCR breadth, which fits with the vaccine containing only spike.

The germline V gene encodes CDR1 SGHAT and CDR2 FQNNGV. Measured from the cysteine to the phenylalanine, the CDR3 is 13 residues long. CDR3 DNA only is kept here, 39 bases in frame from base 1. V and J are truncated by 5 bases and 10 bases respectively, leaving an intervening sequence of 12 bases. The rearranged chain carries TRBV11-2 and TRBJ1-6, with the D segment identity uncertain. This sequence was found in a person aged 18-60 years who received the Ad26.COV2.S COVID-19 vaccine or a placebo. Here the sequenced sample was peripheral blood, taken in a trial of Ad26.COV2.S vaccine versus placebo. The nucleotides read TGTGCCAGCAGCCCCCGGGATTCGTCACCCCTCCACTTT. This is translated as CASSPRDSSPLHF.